This T cell receptor beta chain was sequenced during a study of low-dose radiotherapy and immunotherapy resistance in tumors. The overall study: Oral aspirin at 300 mg was taken daily by patients for four cycles, beginning on cycle 1 day 1.

Covering alpha and beta chains, TRAV- and TRBV-specific primers were used for the first-strand cDNA. TCRs were put through 15 to 25 PCR cycles of amplification with Phusion. A constant-region primer and the V-primer adapter served as the primer pair. Each CDR3 protein is one row after TCRdb ran MiXCR on the reads. The data contain nearly 95,000 distinct CDR3 sequences, roughly a tenth of them seen just once; the ten biggest clones take up more than 0.85%. V was clipped by 2 bases and J by 7 bases; unmatched bases: 1. This CDR3 region has 14 residues. Germline assignment: CDR1 MNHEY and CDR2 SVGAGI. There are many counts of this clonotype. Time point meaning: before trial treatment. Donors received a regimen that comprised nivolumab, ipilimumab, aspirin, low-dose cyclophosphamide and low-dose radiotherapy. Each patient who was eligible had an advanced solid tumor with no tumor-infiltrating lymphocytes.

The V and J genes are TRBV6-5 and TRBJ1-6, with 8 bases lining up with TRBD1. The sample here was PBMCs, taken before treatment. The receptor was derived from a male donor with prostate cancer. The DNA for the CDR3 is TGTGCCAGCAGTTACCGGGACAGGAATTCACCCCTCCACTTT. Amino acid sequence: CASSYRDRNSPLHF.